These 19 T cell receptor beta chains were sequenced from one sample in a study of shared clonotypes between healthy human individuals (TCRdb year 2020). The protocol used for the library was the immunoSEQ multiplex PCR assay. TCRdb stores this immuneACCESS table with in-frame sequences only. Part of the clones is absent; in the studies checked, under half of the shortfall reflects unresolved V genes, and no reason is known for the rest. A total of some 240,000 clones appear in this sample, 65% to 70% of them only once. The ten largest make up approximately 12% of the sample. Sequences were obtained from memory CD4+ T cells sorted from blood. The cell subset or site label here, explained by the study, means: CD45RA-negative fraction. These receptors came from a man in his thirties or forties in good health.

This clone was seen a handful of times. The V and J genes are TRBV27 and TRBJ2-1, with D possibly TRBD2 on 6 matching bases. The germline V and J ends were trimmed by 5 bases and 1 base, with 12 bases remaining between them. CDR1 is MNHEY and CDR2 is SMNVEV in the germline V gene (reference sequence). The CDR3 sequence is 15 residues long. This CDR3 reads CASSPIAESYNEQFF. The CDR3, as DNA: TGTGCCAGCAGTCCGATAGCGGAATCCTACAATGAGCAGTTCTTC.

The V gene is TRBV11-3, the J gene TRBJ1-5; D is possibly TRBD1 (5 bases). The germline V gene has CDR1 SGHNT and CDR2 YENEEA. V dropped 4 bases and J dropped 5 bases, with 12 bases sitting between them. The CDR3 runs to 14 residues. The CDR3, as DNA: TGTGCCAGCAGCTCGGGGCGCGTCGATCAGCCCCAGCATTTT. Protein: CASSSGRVDQPQHF. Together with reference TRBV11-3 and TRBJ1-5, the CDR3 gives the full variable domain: EAGVVQSPRYKIIEKKQPVAFWCNPISGHNTLYWYLQNLGQGPELLIRYENEEAVDDSQLPKDRFSAERLKGVDSTLKIQPAELGDSAVYLCASSSGRVDQPQHFGDGTRLSIL.

The CDR3 nucleotides are TGTGCCAGCAGCTCTTTCAATAGCGGGAGCAATGAGCAGTTCTTC. Encoded protein: CASSSFNSGSNEQFF. The V call is TRBV7-6, the J call TRBJ2-1; 9 nucleotides agree with TRBD2. The CDR3 spans 15 residues. Germline values: CDR1 SGHVS, CDR2 FNYEAQ. J lost 6 bases, V lost 4 bases, and 7 bases had no gene match.

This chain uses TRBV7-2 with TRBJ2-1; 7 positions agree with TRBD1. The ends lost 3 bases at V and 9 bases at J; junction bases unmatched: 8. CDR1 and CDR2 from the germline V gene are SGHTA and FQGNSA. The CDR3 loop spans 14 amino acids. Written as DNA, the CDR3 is TGTGCCAGCAGCTTTAGACAGGGTGGTAGTGAGCAGTTCTTC. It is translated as CASSFRQGGSEQFF.

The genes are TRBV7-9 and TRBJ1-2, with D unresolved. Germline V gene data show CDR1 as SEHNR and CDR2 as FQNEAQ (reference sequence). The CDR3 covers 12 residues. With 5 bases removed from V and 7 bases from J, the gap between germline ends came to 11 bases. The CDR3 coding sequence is TGTGCCAGCAGCCCGCCGTCCGGTGGCTACACCTTC. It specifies CASSPPSGGYTF. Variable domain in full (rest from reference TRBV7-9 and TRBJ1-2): DTGVSQNPRHKITKRGQNVTFRCDPISEHNRLYWYRQTLGQGPEFLTYFQNEAQLEKSRLLSDRFSAERPKGSFSTLEIQRTEQGDSAMYLCASSPPSGGYTFGSGTRLTVV.

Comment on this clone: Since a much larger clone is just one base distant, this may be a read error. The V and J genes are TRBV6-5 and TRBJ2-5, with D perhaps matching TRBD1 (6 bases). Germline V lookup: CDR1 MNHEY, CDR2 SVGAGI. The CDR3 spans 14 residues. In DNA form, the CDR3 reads TGTGCCGGCAGCCACAGGGATCGGAGAGAGACCCAGTACTTC. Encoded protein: CAGSHRDRRETQYF.

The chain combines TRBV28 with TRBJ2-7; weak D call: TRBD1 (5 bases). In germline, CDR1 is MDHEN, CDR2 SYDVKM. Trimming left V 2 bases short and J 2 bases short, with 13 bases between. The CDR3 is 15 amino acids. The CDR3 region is CASSLTTIGAYEQYF. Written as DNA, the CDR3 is TGTGCCAGCAGTTTAACCACCATAGGGGCCTACGAGCAGTACTTC.

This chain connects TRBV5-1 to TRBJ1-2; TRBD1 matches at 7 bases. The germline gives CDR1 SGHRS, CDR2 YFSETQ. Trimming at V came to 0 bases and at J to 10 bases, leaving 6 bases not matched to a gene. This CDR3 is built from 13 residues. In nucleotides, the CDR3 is TGCGCCAGCAGCTTGGCGGGACAGACGTACTACACCTTC. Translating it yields CASSLAGQTYYTF.

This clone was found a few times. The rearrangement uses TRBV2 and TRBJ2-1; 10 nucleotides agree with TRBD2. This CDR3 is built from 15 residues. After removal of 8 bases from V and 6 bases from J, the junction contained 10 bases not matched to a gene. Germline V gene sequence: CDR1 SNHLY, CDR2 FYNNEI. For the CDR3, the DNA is TGTGCCAGCCTAGGAACTAGCGGGATGCCCAATGAGCAGTTCTTC. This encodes CASLGTSGMPNEQFF.

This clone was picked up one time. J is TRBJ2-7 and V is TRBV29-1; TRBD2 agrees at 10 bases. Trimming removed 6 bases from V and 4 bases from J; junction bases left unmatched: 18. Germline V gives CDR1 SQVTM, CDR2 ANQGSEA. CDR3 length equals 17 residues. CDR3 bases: TGCAGCGTGGCGGCTTACTCTAGCGGGAGTGGAATGTACGAGCAGTACTTC. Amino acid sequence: CSVAAYSSGSGMYEQYF.

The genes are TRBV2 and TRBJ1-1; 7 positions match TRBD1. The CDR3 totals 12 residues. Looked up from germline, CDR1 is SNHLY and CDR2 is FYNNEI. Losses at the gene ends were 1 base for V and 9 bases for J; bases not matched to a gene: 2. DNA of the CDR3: TGTGCCAGCAGTGAAGAGAGGGGGCAAGCTTTCTTT. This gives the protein CASSEERGQAFF.

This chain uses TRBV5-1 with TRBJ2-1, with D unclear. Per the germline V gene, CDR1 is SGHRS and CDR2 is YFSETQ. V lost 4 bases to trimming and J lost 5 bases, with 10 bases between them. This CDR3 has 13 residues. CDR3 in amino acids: CASSPQPNNEQFF. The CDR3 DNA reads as TGCGCCAGCAGCCCCCAGCCGAACAATGAGCAGTTCTTC. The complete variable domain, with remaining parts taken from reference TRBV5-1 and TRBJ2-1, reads KAGVTQTPRYLIKTRGQQVTLSCSPISGHRSVSWYQQTPGQGLQFLFEYFSETQRNKGNFPGRFSGRQFSNSRSEMNVSTLELGDSALYLCASSPQPNNEQFFGPGTRLTVL.

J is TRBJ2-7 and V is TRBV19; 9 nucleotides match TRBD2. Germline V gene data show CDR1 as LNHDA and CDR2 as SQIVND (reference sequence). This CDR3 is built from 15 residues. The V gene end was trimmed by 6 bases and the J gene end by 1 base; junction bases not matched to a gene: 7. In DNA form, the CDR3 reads TGTGCCAGTAGCCGGACTAGCGTCTTTTCCTACGAGCAGTACTTC. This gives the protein CASSRTSVFSYEQYF.

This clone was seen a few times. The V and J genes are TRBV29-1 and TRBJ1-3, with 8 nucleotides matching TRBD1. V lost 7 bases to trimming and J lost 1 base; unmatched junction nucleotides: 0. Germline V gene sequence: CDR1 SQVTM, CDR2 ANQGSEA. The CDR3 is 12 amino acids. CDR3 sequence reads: CSGQGSGNTIYF. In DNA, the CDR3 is TGCAGCGGACAGGGGTCTGGAAACACCATATATTTT.

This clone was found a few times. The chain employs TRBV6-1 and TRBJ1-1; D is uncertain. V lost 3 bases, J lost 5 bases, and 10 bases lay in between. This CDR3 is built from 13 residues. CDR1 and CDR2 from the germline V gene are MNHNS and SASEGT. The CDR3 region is CASSDSRTTEAFF. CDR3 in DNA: TGTGCCAGCAGTGACAGTAGGACGACTGAAGCTTTCTTT.

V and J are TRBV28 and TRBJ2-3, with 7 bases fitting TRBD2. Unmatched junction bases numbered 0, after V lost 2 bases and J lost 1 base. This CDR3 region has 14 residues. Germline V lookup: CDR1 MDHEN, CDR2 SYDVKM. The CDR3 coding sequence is TGTGCCAGCAGTTTAGCGGGGGGCACAGATACGCAGTATTTT. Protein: CASSLAGGTDTQYF.

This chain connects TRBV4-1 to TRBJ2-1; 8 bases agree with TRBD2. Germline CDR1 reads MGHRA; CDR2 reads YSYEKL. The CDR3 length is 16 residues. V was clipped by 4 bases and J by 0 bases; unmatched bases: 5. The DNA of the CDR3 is TGCGCCAGCAGCCGGGTAGCGGGGAACTCCTACAATGAGCAGTTCTTC. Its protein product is CASSRVAGNSYNEQFF.

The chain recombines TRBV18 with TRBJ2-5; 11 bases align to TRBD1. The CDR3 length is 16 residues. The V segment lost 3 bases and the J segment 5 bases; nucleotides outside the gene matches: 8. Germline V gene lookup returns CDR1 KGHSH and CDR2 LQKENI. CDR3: CASSPPGTGGRETQYF. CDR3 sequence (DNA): TGTGCCAGCTCACCTCCCGGGACAGGGGGTAGGGAGACCCAGTACTTC.

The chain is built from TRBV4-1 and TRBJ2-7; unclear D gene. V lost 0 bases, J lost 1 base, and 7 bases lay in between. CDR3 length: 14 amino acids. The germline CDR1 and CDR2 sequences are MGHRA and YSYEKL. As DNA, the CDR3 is TGCGCCAGCAGCCAAGAGCACGGTTCCTACGAGCAGTACTTC. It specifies CASSQEHGSYEQYF.